This T cell receptor beta chain is drawn from a study of sequential checkpoint blockade in melanoma. Libraries were prepared by immunoSEQ multiplex PCR; TCRdb keeps only in-frame clonotypes and omits some of them. The top ten hold 8.1% of the sample, which has 6,000 or so clones, around 26% seen once. Described treatment: randomized to nivolumab then ipilimumab (arm A) or the reverse (arm B). Losses at the gene ends were 5 bases for V and 0 bases for J; bases not matched to a gene: 10. The CDR3 contains 17 residues. Germline loops: CDR1 SGHVS, CDR2 FNYEAQ. This clone was picked up many times. The gene calls are TRBV7-6 and TRBJ1-2; 9 nucleotides align to TRBD1. This receptor was taken from a human donor with melanoma. Here the sequenced sample was tumor tissue (inferred from file names), taken from a patient given nivolumab and ipilimumab in sequence. CDR3 DNA sequence: TGTGCCAGCAGCCAAGAGTACAGGGGGCTAGCTAACTATGGCTACACCTTC. The encoded protein is CASSQEYRGLANYGYTF.